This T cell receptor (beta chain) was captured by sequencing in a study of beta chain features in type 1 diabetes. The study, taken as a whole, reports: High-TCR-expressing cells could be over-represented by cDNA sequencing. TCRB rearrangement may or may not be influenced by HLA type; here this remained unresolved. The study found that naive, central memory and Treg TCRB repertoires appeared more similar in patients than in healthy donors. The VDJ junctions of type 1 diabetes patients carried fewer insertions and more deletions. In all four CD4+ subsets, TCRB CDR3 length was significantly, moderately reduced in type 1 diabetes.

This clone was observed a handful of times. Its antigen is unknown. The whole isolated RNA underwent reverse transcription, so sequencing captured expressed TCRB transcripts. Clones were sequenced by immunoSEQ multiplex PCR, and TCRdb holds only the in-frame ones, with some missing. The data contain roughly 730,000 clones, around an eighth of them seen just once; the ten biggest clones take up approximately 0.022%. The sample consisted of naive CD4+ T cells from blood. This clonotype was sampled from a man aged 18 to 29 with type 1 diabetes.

The CDR3 region is CASSLRGQKISGANVLTF. The CDR3, as DNA: TGTGCCAGCAGCTTGAGGGGACAGAAAATTTCTGGGGCCAACGTCCTGACTTTC. The chain has TRBV5-4 and TRBJ2-6; TRBD1 matches at 7 bases. The junction had 8 bases not matched to a gene; V was cut back by 1 base and J by 1 base. This CDR3 region has 18 residues. Germline V gene lookup returns CDR1 SGHNT and CDR2 YYREEE (reference sequence).